These T cell receptor beta chains were read from a single sample in a study of CD8 T cells in ankylosing spondylitis. TCRdb re-called the 5' RACE reads through MiXCR, storing one row per CDR3 protein. The sample has 200,000 to 300,000 distinct CDR3 sequences, 24% seen once; the top ten hold 0.6% to 0.75%. Sequencing used blood, either unsorted or a sorted T cell fraction (not recorded which). The receptor source for this set is a male donor with ankylosing spondylitis or in good health (not recorded which). The CDR3 runs from the conserved cysteine through the conserved F or W. The order of the fields is V gene, J gene, D gene, clone size, CDR3 protein, CDR3 DNA. A D gene is named only where the DNA matches it firmly. Expanded clones get a size class; other rows say once, few or many, or leave the size out.

v_gene: TRBV12-3/TRBV12-4
j_gene: TRBJ2-4
d_gene: TRBD1
abundance: .
CDR3aa: CASSRGQGDIQYF
CDR3nt: TGTGCCAGCAGCCGAGGACAGGGAGACATTCAGTACTTC

v_gene: TRBV3-1
j_gene: TRBJ2-1
d_gene: TRBD1
abundance: many
CDR3aa: CASSQDPARTGGLDEQFF
CDR3nt: TGTGCCAGCAGCCAAGATCCCGCTCGGACAGGGGGCCTCGATGAGCAGTTCTTC

v_gene: TRBV29-1
j_gene: TRBJ2-7
d_gene: .
abundance: many
CDR3aa: CSVEGRWGEQYF
CDR3nt: TGCAGCGTTGAAGGGAGGTGGGGCGAGCAGTACTTC

v_gene: TRBV4-1
j_gene: TRBJ2-3
d_gene: TRBD2
abundance: once
CDR3aa: CASSQPGLATDTQYF
CDR3nt: TGCGCCAGCAGCCAGCCGGGACTAGCAACAGATACGCAGTATTTT

v_gene: TRBV9
j_gene: TRBJ2-5
d_gene: .
abundance: .
CDR3aa: CASSATEIQETQYF
CDR3nt: TGTGCCAGCAGCGCTACAGAGATTCAAGAGACCCAGTACTTC

v_gene: TRBV20-1
j_gene: TRBJ2-2
d_gene: TRBD1
abundance: few
CDR3aa: CSAWDRPTGELFF
CDR3nt: TGCAGTGCTTGGGACAGACCCACCGGGGAGCTGTTTTTT

v_gene: TRBV20-1
j_gene: TRBJ1-1
d_gene: .
abundance: many
CDR3aa: CSAGVPNTEAFF
CDR3nt: TGCAGTGCCGGGGTGCCGAACACTGAAGCTTTCTTT

v_gene: TRBV6-5
j_gene: TRBJ1-2
d_gene: .
abundance: .
CDR3aa: CASSYGFGRNYGYTF
CDR3nt: TGTGCCAGCAGTTACGGTTTTGGACGGAACTATGGCTACACCTTC

v_gene: TRBV6-1
j_gene: TRBJ2-1
d_gene: TRBD2
abundance: many
CDR3aa: CTSSPPGGNEQFF
CDR3nt: TGTACCTCCTCACCGCCCGGGGGGAATGAGCAGTTCTTC

v_gene: TRBV20-1
j_gene: TRBJ1-2
d_gene: .
abundance: .
CDR3aa: CSAPDRRNYGYTF
CDR3nt: TGCAGTGCTCCCGACAGGAGGAACTATGGCTACACCTTC

v_gene: TRBV12-3/TRBV12-4
j_gene: TRBJ2-7
d_gene: .
abundance: once
CDR3aa: CASRSRGEQYF
CDR3nt: TGTGCCAGCAGATCCAGGGGTGAGCAGTACTTC

v_gene: TRBV10-3
j_gene: TRBJ1-2
d_gene: .
abundance: many
CDR3aa: CAISESGGRYNYGYTF
CDR3nt: TGTGCCATCAGTGAAAGTGGAGGGAGATACAACTATGGCTACACCTTC

v_gene: TRBV10-3
j_gene: TRBJ2-6
d_gene: .
abundance: .
CDR3aa: CATGGLSSGANVLTF
CDR3nt: TGTGCCACAGGGGGACTTTCCTCTGGGGCCAACGTCCTGACTTTC

v_gene: TRBV20-1
j_gene: TRBJ2-4
d_gene: .
abundance: many
CDR3aa: CSAGGSYF
CDR3nt: TGCAGTGCTGGGGGATCCTACTTC

v_gene: TRBV6-1
j_gene: TRBJ2-6
d_gene: .
abundance: .
CDR3aa: CASSPLGAGANVLTF
CDR3nt: TGTGCCAGCAGCCCCCTAGGAGCCGGGGCCAACGTCCTGACTTTC

v_gene: TRBV20-1
j_gene: TRBJ1-5
d_gene: TRBD1
abundance: .
CDR3aa: CSAITSGTAYQPQHF
CDR3nt: TGCAGTGCAATAACCTCCGGGACAGCTTATCAGCCCCAGCATTTT

v_gene: TRBV5-6
j_gene: TRBJ2-7
d_gene: .
abundance: .
CDR3aa: CASSSSEIYEQYF
CDR3nt: TGTGCCAGCAGCTCGTCTGAGATCTACGAGCAGTACTTC

v_gene: TRBV29-1
j_gene: TRBJ1-3
d_gene: TRBD1
abundance: many
CDR3aa: CSVTGAGNTIYF
CDR3nt: TGCAGCGTTACAGGGGCTGGAAACACCATATATTTT

v_gene: TRBV20-1
j_gene: TRBJ2-1
d_gene: .
abundance: few
CDR3aa: CSARDPGGGTYNEQFF
CDR3nt: TGCAGTGCTAGAGATCCCGGGGGAGGAACCTACAATGAGCAGTTCTTC

v_gene: TRBV11-2
j_gene: TRBJ2-7
d_gene: .
abundance: .
CDR3aa: CASSFIADGSYEQYF
CDR3nt: TGTGCCAGCAGCTTTATTGCCGACGGCTCCTACGAGCAGTACTTC

v_gene: TRBV20-1
j_gene: TRBJ2-2
d_gene: .
abundance: many
CDR3aa: CSARAQLNTGELFF
CDR3nt: TGCAGTGCTAGAGCACAGCTAAACACCGGGGAGCTGTTTTTT

v_gene: TRBV20-1
j_gene: TRBJ2-1
d_gene: .
abundance: .
CDR3aa: CSARSGRTYNEQFF
CDR3nt: TGCAGTGCTAGATCGGGGCGAACCTACAATGAGCAGTTCTTC

v_gene: TRBV20-1
j_gene: TRBJ2-7
d_gene: TRBD2
abundance: .
CDR3aa: CSAREPASGISYEQYF
CDR3nt: TGCAGTGCTAGAGAACCGGCTAGCGGCATCTCCTACGAGCAGTACTTC

v_gene: TRBV12-3/TRBV12-4
j_gene: TRBJ2-7
d_gene: .
abundance: .
CDR3aa: CASSPGRPFYEQYF
CDR3nt: TGTGCCAGCAGTCCGGGCAGACCCTTTTACGAGCAGTACTTC

v_gene: TRBV20-1
j_gene: TRBJ1-2
d_gene: .
abundance: few
CDR3aa: CSARGAGPSNYGYTF
CDR3nt: TGCAGTGCTAGAGGTGCGGGACCCTCTAACTATGGCTACACCTTC

v_gene: TRBV2
j_gene: TRBJ1-5
d_gene: .
abundance: few
CDR3aa: CASSAQGRNQPQHF
CDR3nt: TGTGCCAGCAGTGCGCAGGGACGGAATCAGCCCCAGCATTTT

v_gene: TRBV2
j_gene: TRBJ1-2
d_gene: TRBD1
abundance: few
CDR3aa: CASSYTGTGTNYGYTF
CDR3nt: TGTGCCAGCAGTTACACCGGGACAGGGACTAACTATGGCTACACCTTC

v_gene: TRBV10-3
j_gene: TRBJ2-1
d_gene: TRBD1
abundance: many
CDR3aa: CAITGTGGGEQFF
CDR3nt: TGTGCCATCACCGGAACAGGGGGAGGTGAGCAGTTCTTC

v_gene: TRBV10-3
j_gene: TRBJ2-3
d_gene: .
abundance: many
CDR3aa: CAISLGTSTDTQYF
CDR3nt: TGTGCCATCAGTCTCGGAACGAGCACAGATACGCAGTATTTT

v_gene: TRBV10-3
j_gene: TRBJ2-7
d_gene: TRBD1
abundance: .
CDR3aa: CAIRGQGVYEQYF
CDR3nt: TGTGCCATCAGGGGACAGGGGGTCTACGAGCAGTACTTC

v_gene: TRBV10-3
j_gene: TRBJ2-1
d_gene: .
abundance: .
CDR3aa: CAISDPLTPYNEQFF
CDR3nt: TGTGCCATCAGTGACCCTCTAACACCTTACAATGAGCAGTTCTTC

v_gene: TRBV20-1
j_gene: TRBJ2-7
d_gene: .
abundance: few
CDR3aa: CSVPSSYEQYF
CDR3nt: TGCAGTGTCCCGAGCTCCTACGAGCAGTACTTC

v_gene: TRBV18
j_gene: TRBJ2-7
d_gene: TRBD1
abundance: many
CDR3aa: CASSPRQGLSYEQYF
CDR3nt: TGTGCCAGCTCGCCAAGACAGGGGCTCTCCTACGAGCAGTACTTC

v_gene: TRBV12-3/TRBV12-4
j_gene: TRBJ2-1
d_gene: .
abundance: .
CDR3aa: CASSLQAGHEQFF
CDR3nt: TGTGCCAGCAGCCTCCAGGCGGGGCATGAGCAGTTCTTC

v_gene: TRBV20-1
j_gene: TRBJ2-3
d_gene: TRBD1
abundance: .
CDR3aa: CSASLQGTDTQYF
CDR3nt: TGCAGTGCTAGTTTACAGGGGACAGATACGCAGTATTTT

v_gene: TRBV20-1
j_gene: TRBJ2-1
d_gene: TRBD2
abundance: few
CDR3aa: CSARGPRLAGRDEQFF
CDR3nt: TGCAGTGCTAGAGGGCCGAGGCTAGCGGGGCGGGATGAGCAGTTCTTC

v_gene: TRBV5-4
j_gene: TRBJ2-5
d_gene: .
abundance: many
CDR3aa: CASRGMDRETQYF
CDR3nt: TGTGCCAGCAGAGGGATGGATCGAGAGACCCAGTACTTC

v_gene: TRBV12-3/TRBV12-4
j_gene: TRBJ2-7
d_gene: TRBD2
abundance: .
CDR3aa: CASSTLAGVSYEQYF
CDR3nt: TGTGCCAGCAGTACACTAGCGGGGGTTTCCTACGAGCAGTACTTC

v_gene: TRBV7-2
j_gene: TRBJ2-3
d_gene: TRBD2
abundance: many
CDR3aa: CASSFLGLAGVGDTQYF
CDR3nt: TGTGCCAGCAGCTTTTTAGGGCTAGCGGGGGTCGGAGATACGCAGTATTTT

v_gene: TRBV20-1
j_gene: TRBJ1-5
d_gene: TRBD1
abundance: many
CDR3aa: CSARGTGDLSNQPQHF
CDR3nt: TGCAGTGCTAGAGGGACAGGGGACCTTAGCAATCAGCCCCAGCATTTT

v_gene: TRBV6-1
j_gene: TRBJ1-5
d_gene: .
abundance: .
CDR3aa: CASSEAIRQPQHF
CDR3nt: TGTGCCAGCAGTGAAGCAATTCGTCAGCCCCAGCATTTT

v_gene: TRBV20-1
j_gene: TRBJ2-1
d_gene: TRBD2
abundance: .
CDR3aa: CSHSPGGAEQFF
CDR3nt: TGCAGTCACTCCCCCGGGGGGGCTGAGCAGTTCTTC

v_gene: TRBV12-3/TRBV12-4
j_gene: TRBJ1-2
d_gene: .
abundance: few
CDR3aa: CASSSKTDLNYGYTF
CDR3nt: TGTGCCAGCAGTTCTAAGACAGATCTTAACTATGGCTACACCTTC